The source of this T cell receptor (beta chain) is a study of cytomegalovirus exposure and HLA in healthy donors. Study results and limitations: Later work found most CMV-associated TCR beta chains apparently HLA-restricted. A later analysis reportedly found fewer N-insertions in an Asian-associated ancestry cluster than the approximately 700-donor mean.

For this clone: Its antigen is unidentified.

The CDR3 runs to 16 residues. CDR1 is SGHNT, CDR2 YYREEE, per germline (reference sequence). With V trimmed by 2 bases and J by 2 bases, 10 bases remained unmatched. The PCR contained 60 Vbeta and 13 Jbeta primers. The method was immunoSEQ multiplex PCR; TCRdb's version includes in-frame clones alone and lacks a portion of them. This sample lists some 140,000 clones; its ten largest clones have 2%. The chain combines TRBV5-4 with TRBJ2-7; 7 nucleotides agree with TRBD2. The specimen was PBMCs. This receptor was identified in a woman aged 55 to 70 in good health and CMV-seronegative. This CDR3 is CASSFGLAGPPYEQYF. CDR3 nucleotide sequence: TGTGCCAGCAGCTTCGGATTAGCGGGCCCCCCCTACGAGCAGTACTTC.